This T cell receptor beta chain was identified during a study of Ad26.COV2.S vaccination and SARS-CoV-2 variants. Looking at the study overall: Donor participated within the Ad26.COV2.S arm of the COV1001 trial. Into the muscle, Ad26.COV2.S was dosed once or twice, 56 days apart. Whole-study findings and limits: Similar non-spike TCR breadth was observed in recipients of vaccine and of placebo. Participants in the vaccine arm had higher spike-specific TCR breadth; placebo recipients had lower.

Germline CDR1 and CDR2: MNHEY and SMNVEV (reference sequence). The CDR3 spans 11 residues. V lost 6 bases and J lost 8, with 10 bases in between. Assay: immunoSEQ multiplex PCR; the TCRdb copy retains only in-frame clones and omits some. The table includes a few hundred thousand clones, almost 90% detected once. Treatment in this sample: 15 to 20 received Ad26.COV2.S at low or high dose, single or two shots; about 5 received placebo; per-sample allocation not given. Day 63 after the first vaccine or placebo injection was the time point for sampling. On this clone: Antigen specificity is unknown.

The sample was peripheral blood, taken in a trial of Ad26.COV2.S vaccine versus placebo. This sequence joins TRBV27 and TRBJ1-2; TRBD1 might be the D (6 bases). This clonotype was sampled from a person aged 18-60 years who received the Ad26.COV2.S COVID-19 vaccine or a placebo. This CDR3 reads CASRGTGGYTF. The CDR3 nucleotides are TGTGCCAGCAGGGGCACAGGGGGCTACACCTTC.